This is a list of T cell receptor beta chains from one sample in a study of immune evolution from preneoplasia to lung adenocarcinoma. Assay: immunoSEQ multiplex PCR; the TCRdb copy retains only in-frame clones and omits some. The data hold over 3,500 clones, with almost 85% observed a single time. Sequenced material: FFPE invasive lung adenocarcinoma tissue. The origin of the receptors is a person between 50 and 60 years old with lung adenocarcinoma. Each CDR3 is given with its conserved first and last residue. The order of the fields is J gene, D gene, CDR3 length, V gene, clone size, CDR3 DNA, CDR3 protein. The D gene is left open where the match is weak. Only part of the rows carry a size: once, few, many, or a class if the clone is expanded.

TRBJ2-7	TRBD2	20	TRBV28	NA	TGTGCCAGCAGTCCCGCTTCCGGACTAGCGGGGGGGCCAAGTGGCTACGAGCAGTACTTC	CASSPASGLAGGPSGYEQYF
TRBJ2-2	NA	14	TRBV5-1	NA	TGCGCCAGCAGCTTGAGTTCCTTCACCGGGGAGCTGTTTTTT	CASSLSSFTGELFF
TRBJ2-1	TRBD2	17	TRBV28	NA	TGTGCCAGCAGGCGGACTAGCGGGGTCGCCCACTACAATGAGCAGTTCTTC	CASRRTSGVAHYNEQFF
TRBJ2-7	TRBD1	16	TRBV28	NA	TGTGCCAGCAGTACTACGACAGGGGTTGACTCCTACGAGCAGTACTTC	CASSTTTGVDSYEQYF
TRBJ2-3	TRBD2	14	TRBV29-1	NA	TGCAGCGTCGAGCGGGGGGGCTCCACAGATACGCAGTATTTT	CSVERGGSTDTQYF
TRBJ2-3	NA	16	TRBV7-8	NA	TGTGCCAGCAGCTTCCTCAGGGCCTTTAGCACAGATACGCAGTATTTT	CASSFLRAFSTDTQYF
TRBJ2-7	TRBD2	15	TRBV5-1	NA	TGCGCCAGCAGCATCGCCGGGACTAACTCTTACGAGCAGTACTTC	CASSIAGTNSYEQYF
TRBJ2-1	NA	14	TRBV18	NA	TGTGCCAGCTCACCAAGACAGGCCTACAATGAGCAGTTCTTC	CASSPRQAYNEQFF
TRBJ1-2	TRBD1	14	TRBV28	NA	TGTGCCAGCAGTTCCCAGACAGGGAACTATGGCTACACCTTC	CASSSQTGNYGYTF
TRBJ1-2	NA	14	TRBV30	NA	TGTGCCTGGAGCCGGACAGAGGGTTCGTCGGGCTACACCTTC	CAWSRTEGSSGYTF
TRBJ1-2	NA	13	TRBV5-1	NA	TGCGCCAGCAGTCCTGACAGAAACTATGGCTACACCTTC	CASSPDRNYGYTF
TRBJ2-7	NA	15	TRBV27	NA	TGTGCCAGCAGTTGGGGAGCGAGACAGACCTACGAGCAGTACTTC	CASSWGARQTYEQYF
TRBJ1-1	TRBD1	17	TRBV5-6	NA	TGTGCCAGCAGCCGGCCATTGACAGGGGGGGTTCGGACTGAAGCTTTCTTT	CASSRPLTGGVRTEAFF
TRBJ2-7	NA	14	TRBV15	NA	TGTGCCACCAGCAGAGGGACTCAATCCTACGAGCAGTACTTC	CATSRGTQSYEQYF
TRBJ2-2	NA	13	TRBV11-2	NA	TGTGCCAGCAGCCCATCCAAAGCCGGGGAGCTGTTTTTT	CASSPSKAGELFF
TRBJ2-5	NA	11	TRBV7-6	NA	TGTGCCAGCAGCGACCAAGAGACCCAGTACTTC	CASSDQETQYF
TRBJ2-3	NA	14	TRBV11-2	NA	TGTGCCAGCAGCTTAGGACACCGCACAGATACGCAGTATTTT	CASSLGHRTDTQYF
TRBJ1-2	NA	15	TRBV28	once	TGTGCCAGCAGTTTACAGGCAGAAGGGACTTATGGCTACACCTTC	CASSLQAEGTYGYTF
TRBJ2-7	TRBD1	16	TRBV5-4	NA	TGTGCCAGCAGCCCAACGGGAGGACAGGGGGCTTACGAGCAGTACTTC	CASSPTGGQGAYEQYF
TRBJ1-2	TRBD1	15	TRBV5-4	NA	TGTGCCAGCAGACTACAGGGGGTAGCTAACTATGGCTACACCTTC	CASRLQGVANYGYTF
TRBJ1-5	NA	14	TRBV2	NA	TGTGCCAGTCATCCGGAGAGCAGCAATCAGCCCCAGCATTTT	CASHPESSNQPQHF
TRBJ1-1	NA	15	TRBV6-5	NA	TGTGCCAGCAGAGTTGGGGGGCCGGGGAACACTGAAGCTTTCTTT	CASRVGGPGNTEAFF
TRBJ2-2	TRBD1	15	TRBV6-1	NA	TGTGCCAGCAGTTGGGACAGGACGAACACCGGGGAGCTGTTTTTT	CASSWDRTNTGELFF
TRBJ2-3	TRBD2	15	TRBV10-3	NA	TGTGCCATCAGTGGAACTAGCGACTTCACAGATACGCAGTATTTT	CAISGTSDFTDTQYF
TRBJ2-3	NA	15	TRBV9	NA	TGTGCCAGCAGCGTATTGGAGATAGGGTCAGATACGCAGTATTTT	CASSVLEIGSDTQYF
TRBJ2-7	NA	13	TRBV27	NA	TGTGCCAGTAGTTCCCCCCTCTCCTACGAGCAGTACTTC	CASSSPLSYEQYF